This T cell receptor (beta chain) comes out of a study of blood T cell repertoires in COVID-19. With V trimmed by 1 base and J by 2 bases, 6 bases remained unmatched. Germline values: CDR1 SGHNT, CDR2 YENEEA. The CDR3 covers 16 residues. Assay used: immunoSEQ multiplex PCR; TCRdb lists only in-frame clones, some missing. This sample has about 270,000 clones; 85% to 90% occur once, and the top ten carry about 12%. This sequence was found in a woman aged 25-40 years with COVID-19, enrolled during active disease. Sequencing was performed on peripheral blood. The V call is TRBV11-3, the J call TRBJ2-5; 8 bases are shared with TRBD2. CDR3 DNA sequence: TGTGCCAGCAGCTTAGGGCTAGCGGGCGGTCAAGAGACCCAGTACTTC. This gives the protein CASSLGLAGGQETQYF. The complete variable domain, with remaining parts taken from reference TRBV11-3 and TRBJ2-5, reads EAGVVQSPRYKIIEKKQPVAFWCNPISGHNTLYWYLQNLGQGPELLIRYENEEAVDDSQLPKDRFSAERLKGVDSTLKIQPAELGDSAVYLCASSLGLAGGQETQYFGPGTRLLVL.